The rows below give T cell receptor beta chains drawn from one sample of a study of CXCR3-negative and CXCR3-positive naive CD8 T cells. TCRdb reprocessed the 5' RACE reads and stores each CDR3 protein as one record, lacking DNA. Found here are thousands of distinct CDR3 sequences; the top ten clones hold about 1.5%. The specimen was naive CXCR3+ CD8+ T cells from blood. Receptor source: a human donor in good health. Some clones in this sample may be carry-over from other donors' samples. Each CDR3 is given with its conserved first and last residue. The order of the fields is clone size, V gene, J gene, CDR3 protein. Clone size is given for some rows only: seen once, a few or many times, or a class if the clone is expanded.

abundance: .; v_gene: TRBV29-1; j_gene: TRBJ2-2; CDR3aa: CSAGLAGAGELFF
abundance: .; v_gene: TRBV29-1; j_gene: TRBJ2-3; CDR3aa: CSVVPRTSTDTQYF
abundance: medium-sized; v_gene: TRBV11-1; j_gene: TRBJ2-1; CDR3aa: CASSRQFRSYNEQFF
abundance: medium-sized; v_gene: TRBV3-1; j_gene: TRBJ2-7; CDR3aa: CASSQDPFPSGYEQYF
abundance: .; v_gene: TRBV5-4; j_gene: TRBJ1-1; CDR3aa: CASSFGVGTEAFF
abundance: medium-sized; v_gene: TRBV29-1; j_gene: TRBJ2-7; CDR3aa: CSVETGQGGDEQYF
abundance: .; v_gene: TRBV27; j_gene: TRBJ2-7; CDR3aa: CASSFGAGGYEQYF
abundance: medium-sized; v_gene: TRBV20-1; j_gene: TRBJ2-5; CDR3aa: CSARDLAGEAETQYF
abundance: .; v_gene: TRBV4-1; j_gene: TRBJ1-2; CDR3aa: CASSQDRTGGSGYTF
abundance: medium-sized; v_gene: TRBV29-1; j_gene: TRBJ2-5; CDR3aa: CSVAGPPSETQYF
abundance: .; v_gene: TRBV13; j_gene: TRBJ2-1; CDR3aa: CASSFELAGVREQFF
abundance: .; v_gene: TRBV20-1; j_gene: TRBJ2-5; CDR3aa: CSARLAVEETQYF
abundance: large; v_gene: TRBV14; j_gene: TRBJ2-1; CDR3aa: CASSQDLGPAYNEQFF
abundance: .; v_gene: TRBV14; j_gene: TRBJ1-2; CDR3aa: CASSRTGGAPGYTF
abundance: .; v_gene: TRBV4-1; j_gene: TRBJ2-7; CDR3aa: CASSQPGTPSYEQYF
abundance: .; v_gene: TRBV12-3/TRBV12-4; j_gene: TRBJ2-7; CDR3aa: CASSVQGRGPGEQYF
abundance: .; v_gene: TRBV2; j_gene: TRBJ2-1; CDR3aa: CASVGLAGVGEQFF
abundance: .; v_gene: TRBV29-1; j_gene: TRBJ2-7; CDR3aa: CSVEQGDFYEQYF
abundance: medium-sized; v_gene: TRBV29-1; j_gene: TRBJ2-5; CDR3aa: CSARSSMGETQYF
abundance: .; v_gene: TRBV28; j_gene: TRBJ2-2; CDR3aa: CASRTTTGAGELFF
abundance: .; v_gene: TRBV7-9; j_gene: TRBJ2-1; CDR3aa: CASSPANSPYNEQFF
abundance: .; v_gene: TRBV4-1; j_gene: TRBJ2-5; CDR3aa: CASSQGGEAQYF
abundance: .; v_gene: TRBV28; j_gene: TRBJ2-7; CDR3aa: CASSRLMGNAYEQYF
abundance: medium-sized; v_gene: TRBV6-4; j_gene: TRBJ2-2; CDR3aa: CASSGGGELFF
abundance: .; v_gene: TRBV5-1; j_gene: TRBJ2-6; CDR3aa: CASSSTGEGANVLTF
abundance: .; v_gene: TRBV6-4; j_gene: TRBJ2-7; CDR3aa: CASSEISGGTHAKYEQYF
abundance: .; v_gene: TRBV29-1; j_gene: TRBJ2-7; CDR3aa: CSMAGVNYEQYF
abundance: medium-sized; v_gene: TRBV20-1; j_gene: TRBJ2-7; CDR3aa: CSAIRPGEGITYEQYF
abundance: .; v_gene: TRBV20-1; j_gene: TRBJ2-2; CDR3aa: CSARDQNTGELFF
abundance: .; v_gene: TRBV3-1; j_gene: TRBJ2-1; CDR3aa: CASSQRPSGTSGLSRNNEQFF
abundance: .; v_gene: TRBV9; j_gene: TRBJ2-1; CDR3aa: CASSPGSYNEQFF
abundance: medium-sized; v_gene: TRBV5-1; j_gene: TRBJ2-1; CDR3aa: CASIRDDNEQFF
abundance: .; v_gene: TRBV4-3; j_gene: TRBJ2-1; CDR3aa: CASSQGTGQGNEQFF
abundance: .; v_gene: TRBV29-1; j_gene: TRBJ1-2; CDR3aa: CSVDWESNYGYTF
abundance: medium-sized; v_gene: TRBV7-9; j_gene: TRBJ2-7; CDR3aa: CASSLGEDWEQYF
abundance: .; v_gene: TRBV20-1; j_gene: TRBJ2-2; CDR3aa: CSARVTNTGELFF
abundance: .; v_gene: TRBV29-1; j_gene: TRBJ2-1; CDR3aa: CSVEDVQGQGFNEQFF
abundance: .; v_gene: TRBV5-1; j_gene: TRBJ2-1; CDR3aa: CASSDDGPIGQFF
abundance: medium-sized; v_gene: TRBV29-1; j_gene: TRBJ2-7; CDR3aa: CSSGPSSYEQYF
abundance: .; v_gene: TRBV7-9; j_gene: TRBJ2-1; CDR3aa: CASSLAAEQFF
abundance: medium-sized; v_gene: TRBV7-9; j_gene: TRBJ2-2; CDR3aa: CASSLESGELFF
abundance: .; v_gene: TRBV11-2; j_gene: TRBJ1-1; CDR3aa: CASSLGREAFF
abundance: .; v_gene: TRBV15; j_gene: TRBJ2-1; CDR3aa: CASSLVGSSSYNEQFF
abundance: .; v_gene: TRBV15; j_gene: TRBJ2-5; CDR3aa: CATSRGVVIGQETQYF
abundance: medium-sized; v_gene: TRBV9; j_gene: TRBJ2-5; CDR3aa: CASSVVAGESETQYF
abundance: .; v_gene: TRBV20-1; j_gene: TRBJ2-1; CDR3aa: CSARVPWLAGVTNEQFF